Following are 15 T cell receptor beta chains from one sample sequenced in a study of Graves' ophthalmopathy and Graves' hyperthyroidism. As the template, RNA transcripts were used to amplify TCR beta CDR3 regions. HTBI-primed first-round RT-PCR preceded second-round multiplex PCR. TCRdb reanalysed the multiplex PCR reads using MiXCR and keeps one entry per CDR3 protein. The repertoire holds around 1.1 million distinct CDR3 sequences, with about two fifths as singletons. The sample comprised peripheral blood or thyroid tissue (not recorded which). These receptors came from an adult man with Graves' hyperthyroidism.

This clonotype was recorded at least ten times. The rearrangement joins TRBV5-5 to TRBJ2-2; D is uncertain. The germline V and J ends were trimmed by 4 bases and 0 bases, with 7 bases remaining between them. In germline, CDR1 is SGHKS, CDR2 YYEKEE (reference sequence). The CDR3 has 14 amino acids. The CDR3 nucleotides read TGTGCCAGCAGCAAACCCACGAACACCGGGGAGCTGTTTTTT. The encoded protein is CASSKPTNTGELFF.

This chain uses TRBV7-2 with TRBJ1-6; D is unresolved. Germline V gene sequence: CDR1 SGHTA, CDR2 FQGNSA. The CDR3 covers 16 residues. Trimming pared 2 bases from V and 7 bases from J, leaving 15 bases between. CDR3 DNA sequence: TGTGCCAGCAGCTTATGGAGAGGGCAGACCAATTCACCCCTCCACTTT. Encoded protein: CASSLWRGQTNSPLHF.

This clonotype was counted at least ten times. This chain's CDR3 is CASSSRTGGTGELFF. In DNA form, the CDR3 reads TGTGCCAGCAGTTCCCGAACGGGAGGGACCGGGGAGCTGTTTTTT. The rearrangement joins TRBV6-5 to TRBJ2-2, with TRBD2 matching over 8 bases. The V gene end was trimmed by 4 bases and the J gene end by 5 bases; junction bases not matched to a gene: 6. The CDR3 is 15 residues long. Germline V gene data show CDR1 as MNHEY and CDR2 as SVGAGI.

This clonotype has at least ten counts. This rearrangement joins TRBV29-1 to TRBJ1-2; tentative D call: TRBD1 (6 bases). V lost 7 bases and J lost 4, with 16 bases in between. There are 13 residues in the CDR3. The V gene's germline CDR1 is SQVTM and CDR2 ANQGSEA. This chain's CDR3 is CSADGGAGYGYTF. The CDR3 nucleotides are TGCAGCGCGGATGGGGGGGCGGGCTATGGCTACACCTTC.

The gene calls are TRBV6-5 and TRBJ1-1; D uncertain. V was trimmed by 6 bases and J by 1 base, leaving 12 bases between them. This CDR3 region has 14 residues. Germline CDR1 is MNHEY and CDR2 is SVGAGI. The CDR3 DNA follows: TGTGCCAGCAGAAAACTAGACAAGAACACTGAAGCTTTCTTT. Amino acids: CASRKLDKNTEAFF.

Here the CDR3 DNA reads TGTGCCAGTAGTCAGTCAGGGGGCGGAAATCAGCCCCAGCATTTT. It specifies CASSQSGGGNQPQHF. The V call is TRBV19, the J call TRBJ1-5, with 8 positions matching TRBD1. After removal of 5 bases from V and 4 bases from J, the junction contained 7 bases not matched to a gene. CDR3 size: 15 residues. Looked up from germline, CDR1 is LNHDA and CDR2 is SQIVND (reference sequence). Combining the CDR3 with reference TRBV19 and TRBJ1-5 gives the whole variable domain DGGITQSPKYLFRKEGQNVTLSCEQNLNHDAMYWYRQDPGQGLRLIYYSQIVNDFQKGDIAEGYSVSREKKESFPLTVTSAQKNPTAFYLCASSQSGGGNQPQHFGDGTRLSIL.

This clonotype was counted only a few times. The rearrangement joins TRBV19 to TRBJ1-5; 8 nucleotides match TRBD1. The CDR3 is made up of 15 amino acids. With V trimmed by 3 bases and J by 2 bases, 3 bases remained unmatched. Germline lookup yields CDR1 LNHDA and CDR2 SQIVND (reference sequence). The chain's CDR3 is CASSMGQAGNQPQHF. The CDR3 bases are TGTGCCAGTAGTATGGGACAGGCCGGCAATCAGCCCCAGCATTTT.

The chain's CDR3 is CASSLRQTGETQYF. The CDR3 coding sequence is TGTGCCAGCAGCCTAAGACAGACAGGCGAGACCCAGTACTTC. V and J are TRBV7-2 and TRBJ2-5, with a tentative D call TRBD1 (6 bases). Trimming pared 5 bases from V and 5 bases from J, leaving 15 bases between. The CDR3 runs 14 residues. Germline loops: CDR1 SGHTA, CDR2 FQGNSA. The full variable domain, in which reference TRBV7-2 and TRBJ2-5 provide the parts outside the CDR3, is GAGVSQSPSNKVTEKGKDVELRCDPISGHTALYWYRQSLGQGLEFLIYFQGNSAPDKSGLPSDRFSAERTGGSVSTLTIQRTQQEDSAVYLCASSLRQTGETQYFGPGTRLLVL.

This clonotype was found many times. The chain carries TRBV24-1 and TRBJ2-7; D gene ambiguous. In germline, CDR1 is KGHDR, CDR2 SFDVKD. The CDR3 consists of 14 residues. The V end lost 2 bases, the J end lost 0 bases, and 7 bases lay between the germline ends. The CDR3 nucleotides are TGTGCCACCAGTGATTCTCACAGCTCCTACGAGCAGTACTTC. Translation: CATSDSHSSYEQYF.

This clonotype was picked up a small number of times. V gene TRBV6-2 or TRBV6-3 combines with J gene TRBJ1-5, with D unresolved. Germline V gene lookup returns CDR1 MNHEY and CDR2 SVGEGT. V was shortened by 7 bases and J by 4 bases, with 11 bases between the two germline ends. CDR3 length: 13 amino acids. CDR3 sequence reads: CASNNLRNQPQHF. CDR3 DNA: TGTGCCAGCAACAACCTACGGAATCAGCCCCAGCATTTT.

Concerning this clonotype: A read error may account for a junction end that differs from germline. The genes are TRBV15 and TRBJ2-5; possibly TRBD2 for D (6 bases). Germline V gives CDR1 LNHNV, CDR2 YYDKDF (reference sequence). The CDR3 extends over 16 amino acids. The CDR3 DNA reads TGTGCCGCCAGCAGAAACTCTCGGGCGGGACAAGAGACCCAGTACTTC. Translation: CAASRNSRAGQETQYF.

This clonotype was recorded a few times. The chain is built from TRBV5-1 and TRBJ1-6; D uncertain. Germline CDR1 is SGHRS and CDR2 is YFSETQ. V was cut by 1 base and J by 15 bases, with 14 bases left in between. This CDR3 spans 13 amino acids. DNA for the CDR3: TGCGCCAGCAGCTTGTTAGAGCGATCGGTCCTCCACTTT. Translated: CASSLLERSVLHF.

This clonotype has just a few counts. The chain has TRBV27 and TRBJ1-6, with unresolved D. The germline V gene encodes CDR1 MNHEY and CDR2 SMNVEV (reference sequence). This CDR3 has 13 amino acids. The ends were cut back, 3 bases at V and 7 bases at J, with 7 bases in the middle. The CDR3 DNA reads as TGTGCCAGCAGTTTTACACAGAATTCACCCCTCCACTTT. It is translated as CASSFTQNSPLHF.

This chain joins TRBV10-2 and TRBJ2-2; TRBD2 agrees at 7 bases. The V gene's germline CDR1 is WSHSY and CDR2 SAAADI. The length of the CDR3 is 16 residues. V shed 6 bases and J 6 bases; nucleotides not matched to a gene: 13. This CDR3 is CASRPSGTRLPGELFF. In DNA, the CDR3 is TGCGCCAGCAGACCAAGCGGGACCCGGCTCCCCGGGGAGCTGTTTTTT.

This clonotype was seen repeatedly, ten times or more. CDR3 amino acids: CASSVAPGTGTEAFF. The CDR3 region has the DNA TGTGCCAGCAGCGTAGCCCCGGGGACGGGAACTGAAGCTTTCTTT. The rearrangement joins TRBV9 to TRBJ1-1; possibly TRBD1 for D (5 bases). Germline CDR1 SGDLS, CDR2 YYNGEE. This CDR3 has 15 residues. The V end lost 0 bases, the J end lost 5 bases, and 14 bases lay between the germline ends. The full variable domain, rest sourced from reference TRBV9 and TRBJ1-1, is DSGVTQTPKHLITATGQRVTLRCSPRSGDLSVYWYQQSLDQGLQFLIQYYNGEERAKGNILERFSAQQFPDLHSELNLSSLELGDSALYFCASSVAPGTGTEAFFGQGTRLTVV.